These 26 T cell receptor beta chains were sequenced from one sample in a study of T cells after somatic rescue of genetic block. TCRdb's copy holds only in-frame clones and misses some; the assay was immunoSEQ multiplex PCR. The repertoire holds around 100,000 clones, with 90% to 95% as singletons. The sequenced sample was peripheral blood mononuclear cells (PBMCs). The receptors originated from a woman between 18 and 29 years old.

The chain has TRBV13 and TRBJ1-1; maybe TRBD1 (5 bases). Trimming shortened V by 5 bases and J by 4 bases, and 11 bases separated the two germline ends. Germline V CDR1 and CDR2: PRHDT, FYEKMQ (reference sequence). The CDR3 runs 13 residues. DNA of the CDR3: TGTGCCAGCAGCCCGACTGGGGGCACTGAAGCTTTCTTT. It codes for CASSPTGGTEAFF.

This clone was observed once. J is TRBJ2-7 and V is TRBV4-2; tentative D call: TRBD1 (5 bases). The germline gives CDR1 LGHNA, CDR2 YNFKEQ. V was shortened by 4 bases and J by 3 bases, with 16 bases between the two germline ends. CDR3 size: 15 residues. The CDR3 region is CASSPQQETYYEQYF. Here the CDR3 DNA reads TGTGCCAGCAGCCCACAACAGGAAACCTACTACGAGCAGTACTTC.

This sequence joins TRBV7-9 and TRBJ1-6; the D is unclear. The V gene lost 4 bases and the J gene lost 0 bases, with 16 bases spanning the gap. CDR1 and CDR2 from the germline V gene are SEHNR and FQNEAQ (reference sequence). The CDR3 spans 18 residues. The CDR3 DNA reads TGTGCCAGCAGCTCATCCGACGCAGGTCTCTCCTATAATTCACCCCTCCACTTT. Encoded protein: CASSSSDAGLSYNSPLHF. Supplemented by reference TRBV7-9 and TRBJ1-6, the full variable domain reads DTGVSQNPRHKITKRGQNVTFRCDPISEHNRLYWYRQTLGQGPEFLTYFQNEAQLEKSRLLSDRFSAERPKGSFSTLEIQRTEQGDSAMYLCASSSSDAGLSYNSPLHFGNGTRLTVT.

J is TRBJ1-1 and V is TRBV30; D is ambiguous. The CDR3 is 12 amino acids. V was clipped by 3 bases and J by 0 bases, with 5 bases between them. Germline lookup yields CDR1 GTSNPN and CDR2 SVGIG (reference sequence). The CDR3 sequence is CAWSLMNTEAFF. The CDR3 nucleotides are TGTGCCTGGAGCCTCATGAACACTGAAGCTTTCTTT.

The chain carries TRBV7-8 and TRBJ2-7; TRBD2 aligns across 14 bases. V shed 0 bases and J 5 bases; nucleotides not matched to a gene: 6. CDR3 length equals 17 residues. Germline V gene data show CDR1 as SGHVS and CDR2 as FQNEAQ. CDR3 loop: CASSLAGTSGGGDEQYF. CDR3 bases: TGTGCCAGCAGCTTAGCCGGGACTAGCGGGGGCGGGGACGAGCAGTACTTC.

The rearrangement links TRBV6-5 to TRBJ1-2; D not resolved. CDR1 and CDR2 from the germline V gene are MNHEY and SVGAGI. Trimming removed 6 bases at V and 7 bases at J, with 15 bases between. The CDR3 spans 13 residues. In DNA, the CDR3 is TGTGCCAGCAGGTCACCAGTCGGGCGTGGCTACACCTTC. As protein: CASRSPVGRGYTF.

The V and J genes are TRBV27 and TRBJ2-7; D tentatively reads TRBD1 or TRBD2 (5 bases each). With 3 bases removed from V and 0 bases from J, the gap between germline ends came to 12 bases. The CDR3 length is 15 residues. In germline, CDR1 is MNHEY, CDR2 SMNVEV (reference sequence). CDR3 sequence (DNA): TGTGCCAGCAGTTTGGGGGAATTAATCTCCTACGAGCAGTACTTC. Translating it yields CASSLGELISYEQYF.

V is TRBV7-3 and J is TRBJ2-7; perhaps TRBD1 as D (6 bases). The germline CDR1 and CDR2 sequences are SGHTA and FQGTGA. CDR3 length: 15 amino acids. V lost 0 bases to trimming and J lost 0 bases, with 9 bases between them. The CDR3 coding sequence is TGTGCCAGCAGCTTAACAGGACAGCCCTCCTACGAGCAGTACTTC. Translation gives CASSLTGQPSYEQYF.

The chain joins TRBV7-9 to TRBJ2-7, with D possibly TRBD1 on 6 matching bases. Between the trimmed V and J ends, which lost 5 bases and 7 bases, there was a span of 18 bases. Germline-derived CDR1 and CDR2 are SEHNR and FQNEAQ (reference sequence). The CDR3 has 14 amino acids. The CDR3 is CASSTGTSREEQYF. In nucleotides, the CDR3 is TGTGCCAGCAGCACCGGGACAAGCAGAGAAGAGCAGTACTTC.

The chain couples TRBV4-1 to TRBJ2-5; D uncertain. V lost 0 bases and J lost 5, with 10 bases in between. The germline V gene encodes CDR1 MGHRA and CDR2 YSYEKL. The CDR3 runs to 14 residues. Here the CDR3 DNA reads TGCGCCAGCAGCCAAGATGAAACACCGGAGACCCAGTACTTC. Protein: CASSQDETPETQYF.

The V call is TRBV7-3, the J call TRBJ1-3, with D possibly being TRBD1 (5 bases). Trimming shortened V by 2 bases and J by 3 bases, and 14 bases separated the two germline ends. Germline V gene sequence: CDR1 SGHTA, CDR2 FQGTGA. The CDR3 is 16 residues long. CDR3 loop: CASSLEFWGNGNTIYF. The CDR3 DNA reads TGTGCCAGCAGCTTAGAGTTTTGGGGGAATGGAAACACCATATATTTT.

The gene calls are TRBV5-6 and TRBJ2-2, with TRBD2 as a possible D gene (6 bases). The CDR3 length is 14 residues. From germline, CDR1 is SGHDT and CDR2 YYEEEE. Trimming stripped 1 base from V and 5 bases from J, with 9 bases between. The DNA of the CDR3 is TGTGCCAGCAGCTTGCCAGGGAGGACCGGGGAGCTGTTTTTT. Translation gives CASSLPGRTGELFF. The full variable domain, in which reference TRBV5-6 and TRBJ2-2 provide the parts outside the CDR3, is DAGVTQSPTHLIKTRGQQVTLRCSPKSGHDTVSWYQQALGQGPQFIFQYYEEEERQRGNFPDRFSGHQFPNYSSELNVNALLLGDSALYLCASSLPGRTGELFFGEGSRLTVL.

The V gene is TRBV29-1, the J gene TRBJ2-7; 8 bases map to TRBD2. CDR1 and CDR2 from the germline V gene are SQVTM and ANQGSEA. V shed 4 bases, J shed 2 bases, and the junction held 4 bases outside the gene matches. The CDR3 loop spans 13 amino acids. In DNA, the CDR3 is TGCAGCGTTGTAGCGGGGCCCACCTACGAGCAGTACTTC. Translating it yields CSVVAGPTYEQYF.

Only a few counts were recorded for this clone. This chain connects TRBV6-1 to TRBJ2-5; a possible D gene is TRBD1 (5 bases). Germline loops: CDR1 MNHNS, CDR2 SASEGT. This CDR3 is built from 14 residues. The V and J ends lost 2 bases and 2 bases respectively, with 9 bases between them. CDR3 loop: CASSERTPQETQYF. The DNA for the CDR3 is TGTGCCAGCAGTGAAAGGACACCGCAAGAGACCCAGTACTTC.

The V gene is TRBV9, the J gene TRBJ2-2, with 8 bases lining up with TRBD2. Germline-derived CDR1 and CDR2 are SGDLS and YYNGEE. V dropped 4 bases and J dropped 6; count of bases not matched to a gene: 11. The CDR3 sequence is 16 residues long. The CDR3 coding sequence is TGTGCCAGCAGCCCGCACGGGGGGGAAATTGCCGGGGAGCTGTTTTTT. It codes for CASSPHGGEIAGELFF.

V is TRBV9 and J is TRBJ1-2, with D maybe TRBD1 (6 bases). Germline V gene data show CDR1 as SGDLS and CDR2 as YYNGEE. The ends were cut back, 4 bases at V and 2 bases at J, with 21 bases in the middle. The length of the CDR3 is 17 residues. The CDR3 DNA sequence: TGTGCCAGCAGCCTTTCCCCCACAGGGTTTCCCAACTATGGCTACACCTTC. Translated, it gives CASSLSPTGFPNYGYTF.

The chain uses TRBV5-1 and TRBJ2-7; TRBD1 aligns across 9 bases. Germline trimming cut 4 bases from V and 2 bases from J; bases unmatched to any gene: 10. Germline V gives CDR1 SGHRS, CDR2 YFSETQ. The CDR3 runs to 16 residues. The CDR3 DNA reads as TGCGCCAGCAGCACTCCGGGACAGGGTAACACCTACGAGCAGTACTTC. Amino acids: CASSTPGQGNTYEQYF.

The chain couples TRBV7-3 to TRBJ2-6, with D unresolved. V was shortened by 1 base and J by 2 bases, with 6 bases between the two germline ends. The CDR3 contains 15 residues. The germline V gene has CDR1 SGHTA and CDR2 FQGTGA. DNA of the CDR3: TGTGCCAGCAGCTTAAGCGCGCCTGGGGCCAACGTCCTGACTTTC. It is translated as CASSLSAPGANVLTF.

The genes are TRBV19 and TRBJ2-3; D unclear. This CDR3 is 13 amino acids long. V shed 8 bases and J shed 6 bases, with 15 bases lying between them. Germline V gives CDR1 LNHDA, CDR2 SQIVND (reference sequence). CDR3 protein: CASRSRSRDTQYF. The CDR3 DNA reads TGTGCCAGTCGATCACGGAGCCGGGATACGCAGTATTTT.

The chain employs TRBV19 and TRBJ1-1; D is ambiguous. The CDR3 contains 14 residues. V was clipped by 5 bases and J by 0 bases, with 10 bases between them. Germline CDR1 is LNHDA and CDR2 is SQIVND (reference sequence). The CDR3 DNA reads TGTGCCAGTAGTGTAAACCTAATGAACACTGAAGCTTTCTTT. It translates to CASSVNLMNTEAFF.

V and J are TRBV4-2 and TRBJ2-7, with 7 bases fitting TRBD1. V lost 3 bases, J lost 1 base, and 9 bases stayed unmatched. From germline, CDR1 is LGHNA and CDR2 YNFKEQ. This CDR3 comprises 16 residues. As DNA, the CDR3 is TGTGCCAGCAGCCACGATCAGGGGGAAGGGTCCTACGAGCAGTACTTC. Encoded protein: CASSHDQGEGSYEQYF.

The chain carries TRBV18 and TRBJ2-2; 7 positions match TRBD2. There are 16 residues in the CDR3. Trimming took 8 bases from V and 3 from J; bases not matched to a gene: 12. CDR1 KGHSH and CDR2 LQKENI come from the germline V gene. CDR3 DNA sequence: TGTGCCAGCCCGAAAGGGGCGAGCGGGGACACCGGGGAGCTGTTTTTT. This encodes CASPKGASGDTGELFF.

V gene TRBV30 combines with J gene TRBJ1-2; 11 bases are shared with TRBD1. This CDR3 region has 14 residues. CDR1 and CDR2 from the germline V gene are GTSNPN and SVGIG (reference sequence). V lost 1 base and J lost 3; bases outside the gene matches: 1. This CDR3 reads CAWSGDRGDYGYTF. The CDR3 DNA reads as TGTGCCTGGAGTGGGGACAGGGGGGACTATGGCTACACCTTC.

The table lists this clone with a few counts. This chain links TRBV4-3 with TRBJ1-6, with a tentative D call TRBD1 (5 bases). The CDR3 is 16 residues long. V was pared by 1 base and J by 6 bases, with 13 bases between. The germline CDR1 and CDR2 sequences are LGHNA and YSLEER. Here the CDR3 reads CASSQGFRQSNSPLHF. The CDR3 nucleotides are TGCGCCAGCAGCCAAGGATTCAGACAGTCTAATTCACCCCTCCACTTT.

The chain joins TRBV19 to TRBJ2-3; D might be TRBD2 (7 bases). CDR3 size: 16 residues. Germline CDR1 LNHDA, CDR2 SQIVND (reference sequence). Trimming took 7 bases from V and 5 from J, leaving 22 bases between them. The CDR3 loop is CASTKQGGYGGDTQYF. The CDR3 DNA reads TGTGCCAGTACCAAACAGGGAGGGTATGGTGGAGATACGCAGTATTTT.

The table lists this clone with a few counts. The chain carries TRBV4-2 and TRBJ1-6; the D gene is possibly TRBD1 (6 bases). Germline loops: CDR1 LGHNA, CDR2 YNFKEQ. The CDR3 consists of 17 residues. The V end lost 0 bases, the J end lost 5 bases, and 14 bases lay between the germline ends. The CDR3 region is CASSQERSRGDNSPLHF. The CDR3 DNA reads as TGTGCCAGCAGCCAAGAGAGGTCCAGGGGTGATAATTCACCCCTCCACTTT.